The T cell receptor (beta chain) under discussion was sequenced for a study of cytomegalovirus exposure and HLA in healthy donors. Findings and limits, study-wide: DRB1 had the most TCR associations and HLA-C the fewest, a later analysis found, with rates varying by HLA locus.

Primers: 60 Vbeta forward and 13 Jbeta reverse. In the authors' workflow: Approximately 12 million of some 80 million unique TCR beta chains were shared, per a later count. The method was immunoSEQ multiplex PCR; TCRdb's version includes in-frame clones alone and lacks a portion of them. For V, J and clone size, that table is used; D and trimming come from the DNA. Among about 130,000 clones, 65% to 75% were seen once, and the ten largest hold less than 7%. Notes on this clone: Its antigen remains unidentified.

The CDR3 is 15 residues long. CDR1 LNHDA and CDR2 SQIVND come from the germline V gene (reference sequence). Material for sequencing was PBMCs. The V and J genes are TRBV19 and TRBJ2-5; 7 bases are a match to TRBD1. The DNA end favors TRBJ2-7, so the J call may be wrong. The sequence was obtained from a woman aged 45 to 65 in good health and CMV-seropositive. The CDR3 nucleotides are TGTGCCAGTAGTGTTACGCCCGGGACAGTGTACGAGCAGTACTTC. The encoded protein is CASSVTPGTVYEQYF.